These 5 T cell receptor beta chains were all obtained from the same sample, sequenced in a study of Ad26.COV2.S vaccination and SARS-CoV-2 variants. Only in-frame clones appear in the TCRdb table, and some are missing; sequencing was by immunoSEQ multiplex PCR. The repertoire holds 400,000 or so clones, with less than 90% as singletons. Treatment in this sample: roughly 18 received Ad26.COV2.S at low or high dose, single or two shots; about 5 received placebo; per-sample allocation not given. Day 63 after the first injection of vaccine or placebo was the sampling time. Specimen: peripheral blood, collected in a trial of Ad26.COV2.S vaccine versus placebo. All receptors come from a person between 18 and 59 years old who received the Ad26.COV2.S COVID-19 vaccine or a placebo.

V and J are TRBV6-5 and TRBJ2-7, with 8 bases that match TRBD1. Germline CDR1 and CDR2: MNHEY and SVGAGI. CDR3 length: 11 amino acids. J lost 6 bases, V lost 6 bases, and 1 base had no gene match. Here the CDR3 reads CASRTGAEQYF. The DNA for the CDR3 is TGTGCCAGCAGGACAGGGGCCGAGCAGTACTTC.

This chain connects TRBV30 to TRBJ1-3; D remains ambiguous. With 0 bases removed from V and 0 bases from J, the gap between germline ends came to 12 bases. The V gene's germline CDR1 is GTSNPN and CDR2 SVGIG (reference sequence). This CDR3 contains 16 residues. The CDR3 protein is CAWSVLSALSGNTIYF. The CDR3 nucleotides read TGTGCCTGGAGTGTACTCTCAGCCCTCTCTGGAAACACCATATATTTT.

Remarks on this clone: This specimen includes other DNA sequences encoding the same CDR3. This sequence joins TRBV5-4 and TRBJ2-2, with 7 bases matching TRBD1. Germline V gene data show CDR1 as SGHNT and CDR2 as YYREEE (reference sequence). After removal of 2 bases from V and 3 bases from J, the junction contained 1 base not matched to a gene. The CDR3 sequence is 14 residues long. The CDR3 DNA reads TGTGCCAGCAGCTTAACAGGGGACACCGGGGAGCTGTTTTTT. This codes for CASSLTGDTGELFF.

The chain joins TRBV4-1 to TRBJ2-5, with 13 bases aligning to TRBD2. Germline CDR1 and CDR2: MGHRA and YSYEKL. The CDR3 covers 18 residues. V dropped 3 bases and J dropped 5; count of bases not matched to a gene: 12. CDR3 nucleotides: TGCGCCAGCAGCCACCCCGGGACTAGCGGGGACCCTCGGGAGACCCAGTACTTC. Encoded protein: CASSHPGTSGDPRETQYF.

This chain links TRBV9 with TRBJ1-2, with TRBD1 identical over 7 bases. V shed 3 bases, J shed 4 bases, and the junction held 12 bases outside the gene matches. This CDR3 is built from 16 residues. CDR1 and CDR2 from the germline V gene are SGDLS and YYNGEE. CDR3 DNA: TGTGCCAGCAGCGCCGAGGGGGCCCCTGCTGGCTATGGCTACACCTTC. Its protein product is CASSAEGAPAGYGYTF.